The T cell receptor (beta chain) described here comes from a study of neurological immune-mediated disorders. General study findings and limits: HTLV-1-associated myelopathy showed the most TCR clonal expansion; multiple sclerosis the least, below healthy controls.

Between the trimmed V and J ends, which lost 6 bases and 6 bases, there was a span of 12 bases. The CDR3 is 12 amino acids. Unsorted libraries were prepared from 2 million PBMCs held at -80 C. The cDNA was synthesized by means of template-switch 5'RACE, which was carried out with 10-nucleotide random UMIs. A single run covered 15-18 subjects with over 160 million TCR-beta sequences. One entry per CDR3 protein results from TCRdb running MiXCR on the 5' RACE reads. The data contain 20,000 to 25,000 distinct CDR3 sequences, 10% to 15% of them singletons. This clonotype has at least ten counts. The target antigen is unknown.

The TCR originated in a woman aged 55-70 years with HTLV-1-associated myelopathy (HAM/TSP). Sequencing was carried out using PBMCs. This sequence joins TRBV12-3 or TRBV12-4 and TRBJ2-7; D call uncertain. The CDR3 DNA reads TGTGCCAGCAGCCGAGACAACTCCGAGCAGTACTTC. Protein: CASSRDNSEQYF.